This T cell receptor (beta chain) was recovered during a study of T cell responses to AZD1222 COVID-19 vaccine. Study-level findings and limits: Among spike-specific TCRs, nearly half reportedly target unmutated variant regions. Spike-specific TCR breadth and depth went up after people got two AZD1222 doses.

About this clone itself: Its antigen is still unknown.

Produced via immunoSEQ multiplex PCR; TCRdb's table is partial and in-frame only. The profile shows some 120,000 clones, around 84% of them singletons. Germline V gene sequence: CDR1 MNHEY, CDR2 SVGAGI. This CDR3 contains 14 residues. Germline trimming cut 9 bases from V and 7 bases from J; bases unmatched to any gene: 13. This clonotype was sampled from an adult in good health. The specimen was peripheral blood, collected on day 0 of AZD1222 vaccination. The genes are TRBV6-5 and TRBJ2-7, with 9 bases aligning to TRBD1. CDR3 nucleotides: TGTGCCAGTAGCCGGGACAGGGCTCTTGGAGAGCAGTACTTC. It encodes CASSRDRALGEQYF.